This T cell receptor beta chain comes out of a study of OX40 agonist ivuxolimab in advanced cancers. Study-wide context: Three patients, one with hepatocellular carcinoma and two with cutaneous melanoma, responded partially.

Sequencing was performed with immunoSEQ multiplex PCR; in TCRdb, only in-frame clones are kept and a portion is missing. The data contain roughly 42,000 clones, 85% to 95% of them seen just once; the ten biggest clones take up nearly 15%. From germline, CDR1 is SGHVS and CDR2 FQNEAQ. The CDR3 spans 12 residues. V lost 5 bases, J lost 5 bases, and 3 bases stayed unmatched. The sample here was CD4+ or CD8+ T cells sorted from blood, taken in a trial of the OX40 agonist ivuxolimab. This clonotype was obtained from an adult with an advanced solid tumor such as melanoma, head and neck, liver or kidney cancer. The rearrangement links TRBV7-8 to TRBJ2-7; TRBD1 matches at 7 bases. The CDR3 DNA follows: TGTGCCAGCAGCCCCGGACAGGACGAGCAGTACTTC. Its translation: CASSPGQDEQYF.